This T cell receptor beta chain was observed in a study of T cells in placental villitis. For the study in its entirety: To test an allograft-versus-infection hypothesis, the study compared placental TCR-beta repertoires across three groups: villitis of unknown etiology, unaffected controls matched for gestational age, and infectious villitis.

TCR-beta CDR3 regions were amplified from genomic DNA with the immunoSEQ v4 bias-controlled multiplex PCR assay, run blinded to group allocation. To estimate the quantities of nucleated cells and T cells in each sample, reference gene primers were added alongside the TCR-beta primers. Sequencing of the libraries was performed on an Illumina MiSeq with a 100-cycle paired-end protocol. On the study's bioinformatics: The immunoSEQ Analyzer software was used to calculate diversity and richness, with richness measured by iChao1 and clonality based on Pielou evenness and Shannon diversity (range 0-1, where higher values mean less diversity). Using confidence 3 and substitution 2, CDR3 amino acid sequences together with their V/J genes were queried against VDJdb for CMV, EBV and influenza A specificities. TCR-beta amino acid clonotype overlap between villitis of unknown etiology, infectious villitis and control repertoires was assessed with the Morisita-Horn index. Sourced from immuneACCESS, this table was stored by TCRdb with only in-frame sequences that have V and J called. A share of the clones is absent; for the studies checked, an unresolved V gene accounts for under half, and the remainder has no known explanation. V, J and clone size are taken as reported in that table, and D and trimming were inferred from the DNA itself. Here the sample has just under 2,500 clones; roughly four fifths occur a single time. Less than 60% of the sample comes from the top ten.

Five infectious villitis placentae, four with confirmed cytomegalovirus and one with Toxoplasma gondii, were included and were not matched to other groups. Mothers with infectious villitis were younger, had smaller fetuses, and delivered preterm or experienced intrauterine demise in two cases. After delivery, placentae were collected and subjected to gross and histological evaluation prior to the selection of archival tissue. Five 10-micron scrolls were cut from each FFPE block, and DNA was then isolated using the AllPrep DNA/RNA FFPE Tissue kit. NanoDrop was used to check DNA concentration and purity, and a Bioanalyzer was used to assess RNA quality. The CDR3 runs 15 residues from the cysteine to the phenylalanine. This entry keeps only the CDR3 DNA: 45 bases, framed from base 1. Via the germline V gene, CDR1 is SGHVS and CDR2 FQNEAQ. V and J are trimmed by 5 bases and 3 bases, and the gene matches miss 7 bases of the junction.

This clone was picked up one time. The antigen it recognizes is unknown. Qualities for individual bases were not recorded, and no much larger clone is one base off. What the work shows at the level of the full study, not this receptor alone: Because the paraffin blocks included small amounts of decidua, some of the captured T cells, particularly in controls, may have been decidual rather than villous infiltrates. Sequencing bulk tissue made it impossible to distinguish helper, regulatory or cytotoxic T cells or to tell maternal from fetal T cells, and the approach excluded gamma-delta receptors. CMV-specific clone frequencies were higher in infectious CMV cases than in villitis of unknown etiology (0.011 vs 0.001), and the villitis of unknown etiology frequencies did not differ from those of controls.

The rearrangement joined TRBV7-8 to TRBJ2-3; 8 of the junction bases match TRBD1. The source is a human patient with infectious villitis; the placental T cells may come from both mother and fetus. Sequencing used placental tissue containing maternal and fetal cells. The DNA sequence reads TGTGCCAGCAGCCCCAGGACAGGGAGAACAGATACGCAGTATTTT. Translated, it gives CASSPRTGRTDTQYF.